These 20 T cell receptor beta chains were all obtained from the same sample, sequenced in a study of cytomegalovirus exposure and HLA in healthy donors. The PCR made use of 60 Vbeta and 13 Jbeta primers. This table comes from immunoSEQ multiplex PCR, and its TCRdb copy is limited to in-frame clones, with some not included. The top ten hold just over 4.5% of the sample, which has 120,000 or so clones, roughly a tenth seen once. Sequencing was done on a sample of PBMCs. The source of these receptors is a woman under 30 in good health and CMV-seropositive.

This clone was seen a handful of times. The V and J genes are TRBV7-9 and TRBJ1-3; D is possibly TRBD1 (5 bases). The CDR3 contains 15 residues. Per the germline V gene, CDR1 is SEHNR and CDR2 is FQNEAQ (reference sequence). Trimming shortened V by 5 bases and J by 1 base, and 12 bases separated the two germline ends. The CDR3 DNA reads TGTGCCAGCAGCAACCAGGACATTTCTGGAAACACCATATATTTT. Its protein is CASSNQDISGNTIYF. Full variable domain (missing parts from reference TRBV7-9 and TRBJ1-3): DTGVSQNPRHKITKRGQNVTFRCDPISEHNRLYWYRQTLGQGPEFLTYFQNEAQLEKSRLLSDRFSAERPKGSFSTLEIQRTEQGDSAMYLCASSNQDISGNTIYFGEGSWLTVV.

This clone was counted a few times. This chain joins TRBV30 and TRBJ2-2; D perhaps matches TRBD2 (6 bases). The CDR3 runs to 13 residues. Trimming removed 0 bases at V and 6 bases at J, with 8 bases between. The germline CDR1 and CDR2 sequences are GTSNPN and SVGIG (reference sequence). In DNA, the CDR3 is TGTGCCTGGAGTGTCGCGGGACCCGGGGAGCTGTTTTTT. This gives the protein CAWSVAGPGELFF.

The V gene is TRBV11-2, the J gene TRBJ2-1, with D tentatively TRBD2 (5 bases). Germline CDR1 SGHAT, CDR2 FQNNGV. The CDR3 spans 16 residues. Trimming shortened V by 4 bases and J by 6 bases, and 19 bases separated the two germline ends. CDR3 amino acids: CASSSPVPVGSNEQFF. The CDR3 DNA follows: TGTGCCAGCAGCTCCCCCGTACCGGTGGGGAGCAATGAGCAGTTCTTC. Full variable domain (remainder filled in from reference TRBV11-2 and TRBJ2-1): EAGVAQSPRYKIIEKRQSVAFWCNPISGHATLYWYQQILGQGPKLLIQFQNNGVVDDSQLPKDRFSAERLKGVDSTLKIQPAKLEDSAVYLCASSSPVPVGSNEQFFGPGTRLTVL.

The chain is built from TRBV2 and TRBJ2-2; D gene ambiguous. Deletions cut 7 bases from V and 6 bases from J, with 9 bases between. Germline CDR1 and CDR2: SNHLY and FYNNEI. The CDR3 sequence is 12 residues long. CDR3 protein: CASMVSAGELFF. The CDR3 DNA is TGTGCCAGCATGGTGTCGGCCGGGGAGCTGTTTTTT. Full variable domain (remainder filled in from reference TRBV2 and TRBJ2-2): EPEVTQTPSHQVTQMGQEVILRCVPISNHLYFYWYRQILGQKVEFLVSFYNNEISEKSEIFDDQFSVERPDGSNFTLKIRSTKLEDSAMYFCASMVSAGELFFGEGSRLTVL.

The chain carries TRBV27 and TRBJ2-1, with 7 bases identical to TRBD2. Germline V CDR1 and CDR2: MNHEY, SMNVEV (reference sequence). The CDR3 is 16 residues long. The junction had 9 bases not matched to a gene; V was cut back by 7 bases and J by 0 bases. The CDR3 reads CASTSSGGSSYNEQFF. CDR3 nucleotide sequence: TGTGCCAGCACCTCCTCGGGCGGGAGCTCCTACAATGAGCAGTTCTTC.

The table lists this clone with a few counts. This chain joins TRBV30 and TRBJ1-2; no clear D. The V gene's germline CDR1 is GTSNPN and CDR2 SVGIG (reference sequence). The CDR3 consists of 11 residues. Trimming took 3 bases from V and 7 from J, leaving 9 bases between them. CDR3 protein: CAWSREGGYTF. In DNA form, the CDR3 reads TGTGCCTGGAGCCGGGAGGGTGGCTACACCTTC.

This clone was counted between two and nine times. This chain uses TRBV10-3 with TRBJ2-7, with 9 bases identical to TRBD1. Germline CDR1 ENHRY, CDR2 SYGVKD. Trimming at V came to 3 bases and at J to 1 base, leaving 10 bases not matched to a gene. The CDR3 is 17 amino acids. As DNA, the CDR3 is TGTGCCATCAGTGAAGACAGGGGGGCTACCATTTCCTACGAGCAGTACTTC. It codes for CAISEDRGATISYEQYF.

This sequence joins TRBV6-1 and TRBJ1-1, with D possibly being TRBD1 (6 bases). This CDR3 region has 14 residues. The V gene lost 8 bases and the J gene lost 4 bases, with 17 bases spanning the gap. CDR1 is MNHNS, CDR2 SASEGT, per germline. Here the CDR3 DNA reads TGTGCCAGCCAGCTGGGGGCCCCGGCCACTGAAGCTTTCTTT. The encoded protein is CASQLGAPATEAFF.

In this sample, this clone turned up a few times. The chain employs TRBV5-1 and TRBJ2-1; 9 nucleotides line up with TRBD2. The CDR3 totals 15 residues. V was pared by 1 base and J by 8 bases, with 7 bases of the junction left unmatched. Germline CDR1 and CDR2: SGHRS and YFSETQ. CDR3 DNA sequence: TGCGCCAGCAGCTTGTTTAGCGGGAGTTCGGATGAGCAGTTCTTC. The encoded protein is CASSLFSGSSDEQFF.

This clone was detected a few times. The J gene is TRBJ2-3, the V gene TRBV5-6, with a tentative D call TRBD1 (5 bases). Germline V gene data show CDR1 as SGHDT and CDR2 as YYEEEE. Trimming left V 6 bases short and J 8 bases short, with 28 bases between. CDR3 size: 17 residues. CDR3 bases: TGTGCCAGCACCTCTTCGTGGGGCGGCTCGCGTGTAGGTACGCAGTATTTT. Protein: CASTSSWGGSRVGTQYF.

About this clone: The same CDR3 also results from other DNA sequences found in this sample. The chain links TRBV27 to TRBJ2-2; 7 bases match TRBD2. The CDR3 length is 14 residues. Germline V gene lookup returns CDR1 MNHEY and CDR2 SMNVEV (reference sequence). The V and J ends lost 4 bases and 4 bases, in that order; junction bases with no gene match: 3. The CDR3 loop is CASSSGLSTGELFF. As DNA, the CDR3 is TGTGCCAGCAGTTCGGGACTAAGCACCGGGGAGCTGTTTTTT.

In this sample, this clone turned up a few times. The genes are TRBV30 and TRBJ1-4; 9 bases agree with TRBD1. Germline V gives CDR1 GTSNPN, CDR2 SVGIG (reference sequence). The V segment lost 0 bases and the J segment 7 bases; nucleotides outside the gene matches: 6. This CDR3 is built from 15 residues. CDR3 sequence: CAWSVPGQGIEKLFF. Written as DNA, the CDR3 is TGTGCCTGGAGTGTACCGGGACAGGGAATTGAAAAACTGTTTTTT.

The V and J genes are TRBV6-5 and TRBJ2-1, with 8 bases that match TRBD1. CDR1 is MNHEY and CDR2 is SVGAGI in the germline V gene. The trim removed 6 bases at V and 4 bases at J, leaving 8 bases unmatched. The CDR3 consists of 15 residues. CDR3 in amino acids: CASRAGTGPYNEQFF. CDR3 bases: TGTGCCAGCAGGGCCGGGACAGGCCCTTACAATGAGCAGTTCTTC.

This clone was detected only a few times. The chain combines TRBV6-1 with TRBJ1-2; 9 bases align to TRBD1. Germline V CDR1 and CDR2: MNHNS, SASEGT. The CDR3 is 15 residues long. V gave up 4 bases and J gave up 6 bases; unmatched junction bases: 9. As DNA, the CDR3 is TGTGCCAGCAGTGGCCCCACGGGACAGGGAAATGGCTACACCTTC. This encodes CASSGPTGQGNGYTF.

The gene calls are TRBV5-1 and TRBJ2-1; 16 positions match TRBD2. J was trimmed by 8 bases and V by 4 bases; bases with no gene match: 12. Germline V gene data show CDR1 as SGHRS and CDR2 as YFSETQ. This CDR3 has 18 residues. The CDR3 nucleotides read TGCGCCAGCAGCCCGGGACTAGCGGGAGGGCCAGGTATCTATGAGCAGTTCTTC. Translation gives CASSPGLAGGPGIYEQFF.

Only a few counts were recorded for this clone. V and J are TRBV19 and TRBJ2-7, with a tentative D call TRBD2 (5 bases). CDR3 length: 9 amino acids. The V gene lost 10 bases and the J gene lost 4 bases, with 5 bases spanning the gap. Germline assignment: CDR1 LNHDA and CDR2 SQIVND (reference sequence). The CDR3 DNA reads TGTGCCACGGGGTACGAGCAGTACTTC. This gives the protein CATGYEQYF.

This clone was detected only a few times. The junction does not match germline at one end; this may be a read error. In the same sample, other DNA sequences code for this CDR3. The chain recombines TRBV30 with TRBJ2-1; 9 bases map to TRBD2. This CDR3 spans 15 amino acids. CDR1 GTSNPN and CDR2 SVGIG come from the germline V gene (reference sequence). This CDR3 is CAWSSGGARGNEQFF. The CDR3 DNA reads as TGCGCCTGGAGTAGCGGGGGTGCGCGTGGGAATGAGCAGTTCTTC.

This sequence joins TRBV28 and TRBJ1-2; possibly TRBD1 for D (6 bases). There are 15 residues in the CDR3. Germline V lookup: CDR1 MDHEN, CDR2 SYDVKM. V lost 1 base to trimming and J lost 5 bases, with 14 bases between them. The CDR3 sequence is CASSLSLQGKYGYTF. Written as DNA, the CDR3 is TGTGCCAGCAGTTTATCTTTACAGGGAAAGTATGGCTACACCTTC.

This rearrangement joins TRBV5-5 to TRBJ1-5; TRBD1 matches 7 bases. The ends lost 4 bases at V and 5 bases at J; junction bases unmatched: 18. This CDR3 comprises 18 residues. The germline gives CDR1 SGHKS, CDR2 YYEKEE (reference sequence). The CDR3 nucleotides are TGTGCCAGCAGCCTCTCGACAGGGTATGTTCGGAAATATCAGCCCCAGCATTTT. Its translation is CASSLSTGYVRKYQPQHF.

The sample holds a few counts of this clone. The V and J genes are TRBV28 and TRBJ2-5; D gene uncertain. The V gene lost 5 bases and the J gene lost 0 bases, with 4 bases spanning the gap. Germline CDR1 is MDHEN and CDR2 is SYDVKM. This CDR3 region has 12 residues. CDR3 residues: CASSQYQETQYF. CDR3 nucleotide sequence: TGTGCCAGCAGTCAGTACCAAGAGACCCAGTACTTC.